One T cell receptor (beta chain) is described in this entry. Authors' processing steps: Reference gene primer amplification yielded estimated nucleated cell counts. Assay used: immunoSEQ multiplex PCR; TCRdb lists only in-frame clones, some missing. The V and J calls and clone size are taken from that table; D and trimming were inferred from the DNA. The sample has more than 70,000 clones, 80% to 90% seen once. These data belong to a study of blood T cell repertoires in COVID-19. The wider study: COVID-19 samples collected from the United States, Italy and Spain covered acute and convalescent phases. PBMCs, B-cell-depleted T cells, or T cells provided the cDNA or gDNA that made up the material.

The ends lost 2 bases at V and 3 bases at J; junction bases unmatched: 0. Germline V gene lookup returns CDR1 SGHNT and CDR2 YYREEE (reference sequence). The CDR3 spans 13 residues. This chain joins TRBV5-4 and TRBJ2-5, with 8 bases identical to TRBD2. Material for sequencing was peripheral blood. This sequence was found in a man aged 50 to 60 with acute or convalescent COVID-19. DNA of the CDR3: TGTGCCAGCAGCTTCGGGGGGGAAGAGACCCAGTACTTC. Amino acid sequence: CASSFGGEETQYF.